This T cell receptor beta chain comes out of a study of blood T cell repertoires in COVID-19. Whole-study context: Spain, Italy and the United States supplied samples that represented acute and convalescent COVID-19. In each case, the material was cDNA or gDNA derived from T cells, B-cell-depleted T cells, or PBMCs.

Original data processing: Nucleated cell counts were estimated from reference gene primer amplification. The protocol was immunoSEQ multiplex PCR, while the TCRdb copy is restricted to in-frame clones and leaves out a portion. V and J calls and clone size are given by that table; D and trimming were obtained from the DNA. The sample consists of about 14,000 clones, approximately 90% of them appearing once. Trimming took off 2 bases at V and 5 bases at J, with 10 bases between the two ends. The CDR3 covers 14 residues. Germline V CDR1 and CDR2: MGHDK, SYGVNS. Sequenced: peripheral blood. This sequence originates from a human donor in a cohort sampled during active COVID-19. The J gene is TRBJ2-1, the V gene TRBV25-1, with unresolved D. The CDR3 DNA sequence: TGTGCCAGCAGTGAAGATGGCGGAAACAATGAGCAGTTCTTC. Protein sequence: CASSEDGGNNEQFF.